Following are 24 T cell receptor beta chains from one sample sequenced in a study of T cell repertoires in cytomegalovirus infection. TCRdb re-derived calls from the reads in MiXCR, one entry per CDR3 protein. This sample has about 490,000 distinct CDR3 sequences, with over 9% found just once. The specimen sequenced was PBMCs. The receptors come from a human donor in good health (CMV status not recorded). Some clones in this sample may be carry-over from other donors' samples.

CDR3 residues: CASSSGTSGDNEQFF. CDR3 sequence (DNA): TGTGCCAGCAGCTCCGGGACTAGCGGAGACAATGAGCAGTTCTTC. The chain combines TRBV4-2 with TRBJ2-1; TRBD2 matches at 11 bases. CDR3 size: 15 residues. With 5 bases clipped from V and 5 bases from J, the junction kept 5 bases outside the gene matches. CDR1 and CDR2 from the germline V gene are LGHNA and YNFKEQ.

In this sample, this clonotype turned up many times. V gene TRBV28 combines with J gene TRBJ1-2; TRBD1 might be the D (5 bases). The CDR3 runs to 14 residues. CDR1 MDHEN and CDR2 SYDVKM come from the germline V gene. V shed 5 bases and J shed 6 bases, with 16 bases lying between them. The DNA for the CDR3 is TGTGCCAGCAGTCCGGCCCGGGACGTGAATGGCTACACCTTC. Protein product: CASSPARDVNGYTF.

Many counts were recorded for this clonotype. The chain links TRBV10-3 to TRBJ2-5; D perhaps matches TRBD1 (5 bases). This CDR3 contains 13 residues. Trimming took off 3 bases at V and 5 bases at J, with 10 bases between the two ends. Germline V gene lookup returns CDR1 ENHRY and CDR2 SYGVKD. In nucleotides, the CDR3 is TGTGCCATCAGTGACAGGGTTGGCGAGACCCAGTACTTC. Protein product: CAISDRVGETQYF.

This clonotype was seen many times. The rearrangement uses TRBV7-3 and TRBJ2-3, with TRBD2 identical over 11 bases. The CDR3 extends over 14 amino acids. V shed 5 bases and J 7 bases; nucleotides not matched to a gene: 5. CDR1 is SGHTA and CDR2 is FQGTGA in the germline V gene. The CDR3, as DNA: TGTGCCAGCAGCCTAGGGACTAGCGGACATACGCAGTATTTT. It codes for CASSLGTSGHTQYF.

This chain joins TRBV20-1 and TRBJ2-5; 8 bases are a match to TRBD2. The junction had 12 bases not matched to a gene; V was cut back by 5 bases and J by 7 bases. The CDR3 has 14 residues. Germline CDR1 reads DFQATT; CDR2 reads SNEGSKA (reference sequence). CDR3: CSAPERPSGWTQYF. Written as DNA, the CDR3 is TGCAGTGCTCCTGAAAGACCTAGCGGGTGGACCCAGTACTTC.

This clonotype occurred many times. This chain connects TRBV19 to TRBJ2-3; 8 bases fit TRBD1. Trimming removed 5 bases from V and 4 bases from J; junction bases left unmatched: 5. The CDR3 totals 14 residues. Germline CDR1 reads LNHDA; CDR2 reads SQIVND (reference sequence). The CDR3 protein is CASSGQGGADTQYF. CDR3 in DNA: TGTGCCAGTAGTGGACAGGGAGGTGCAGATACGCAGTATTTT.

This clonotype showed up just once. The chain combines TRBV11-2 with TRBJ2-3; no firm D call. V lost 1 base and J lost 4, with 9 bases in between. Germline CDR1 SGHAT, CDR2 FQNNGV. This CDR3 spans 14 amino acids. The DNA of the CDR3 is TGTGCCAGCAGCTTAGCAACAGCCGCAGATACGCAGTATTTT. This gives the protein CASSLATAADTQYF.

At least ten counts were recorded for this clonotype. The V call is TRBV28, the J call TRBJ2-2; TRBD2 matches 7 bases. Germline trimming cut 2 bases from V and 6 bases from J; bases unmatched to any gene: 6. The CDR3 consists of 15 residues. The germline V gene has CDR1 MDHEN and CDR2 SYDVKM. CDR3 bases: TGTGCCAGCAGTTTAACGGCAGGGAGGGCCGGGGAGCTGTTTTTT. Amino acids: CASSLTAGRAGELFF.

This clonotype appeared many times. The rearrangement uses TRBV20-1 and TRBJ2-5; a possible D gene is TRBD2 (6 bases). The V end lost 4 bases, the J end lost 8 bases, and 17 bases lay between the germline ends. The CDR3 loop spans 13 amino acids. Per germline, CDR1 DFQATT and CDR2 SNEGSKA (reference sequence). In nucleotides, the CDR3 is TGCAGTGCTACCGACGTAGCGGTGTTTACCCAGTACTTC. This encodes CSATDVAVFTQYF.

Points on this clonotype: A read error is possible here, since a much larger clone lies one base away. The chain has TRBV27 and TRBJ2-7; TRBD2 agrees at 11 bases. The germline CDR1 and CDR2 sequences are MNHEY and SMNVEV (reference sequence). The CDR3 contains 14 residues. After removal of 5 bases from V and 3 bases from J, the junction contained 3 bases not matched to a gene. In DNA form, the CDR3 reads TGTGCCAGCAGTCCGACTAGCGGGATCTACGAGCAGTACTTC. This sequence encodes CASSPTSGIYEQYF.

A word on this clonotype: Given a much more abundant clone one base away, this may be a read error. The chain uses TRBV15 and TRBJ2-1, with 7 bases fitting TRBD2. This CDR3 comprises 16 residues. Germline V gene lookup returns CDR1 LNHNV and CDR2 YYDKDF (reference sequence). For the CDR3, the DNA is TGTGCCACCAGCAAATGGCCTAGCGGCCTGTACAATGAGCGGTTCTTC. This encodes CATSKWPSGLYNERFF.

The chain links TRBV12-3 or TRBV12-4 to TRBJ2-1; TRBD1 is a possible D gene (6 bases). This CDR3 region has 13 residues. V shed 7 bases and J shed 9 bases, with 16 bases lying between them. CDR3 DNA sequence: TGTGCCAGCACAGGGGCGAGAGTAGGTGAGCAGTTCTTC. Translating gives CASTGARVGEQFF.

This clonotype was seen only a few times. CDR3 sequence reads: CASSFIPAGGAETQYF. The DNA for the CDR3 is TGTGCCAGCAGTTTCATCCCAGCGGGAGGTGCGGAGACCCAGTACTTC. The V gene is TRBV28, the J gene TRBJ2-5, with 9 positions matching TRBD2. After removal of 3 bases from V and 5 bases from J, the junction contained 10 bases not matched to a gene. The CDR3 is made up of 16 amino acids. Germline V gene lookup returns CDR1 MDHEN and CDR2 SYDVKM. The complete variable domain, with remaining parts taken from reference TRBV28 and TRBJ2-5, reads DVKVTQSSRYLVKRTGEKVFLECVQDMDHENMFWYRQDPGLGLRLIYFSYDVKMKEKGDIPEGYSVSREKKERFSLILESASTNQTSMYLCASSFIPAGGAETQYFGPGTRLLVL.

In its sample, this clonotype was seen once. The chain has TRBV18 and TRBJ2-6, with TRBD1 matching 8 bases. The germline CDR1 and CDR2 sequences are KGHSH and LQKENI. This CDR3 is 20 amino acids long. V shed 9 bases, J shed 1 base, and the junction held 20 bases outside the gene matches. The CDR3 DNA reads TGTGCCAGGTCATACGCTAGGACAGGGACCCAAAAGTCTGGGGCCAACGTCCTGACTTTC. Amino acid sequence: CARSYARTGTQKSGANVLTF.

The chain recombines TRBV12-3 or TRBV12-4 with TRBJ2-7; D possibly corresponds to TRBD1 (6 bases). The V gene lost 6 bases and the J gene lost 2 bases, with 8 bases spanning the gap. The CDR3 totals 12 residues. CDR3 coding DNA: TGTGCCAGCAGCCGGACAGCCTACGAGCAGTACTTC. Its translation is CASSRTAYEQYF.

This clonotype was picked up many times. The chain couples TRBV28 to TRBJ1-1; D is unresolved. Germline V gene data show CDR1 as MDHEN and CDR2 as SYDVKM. The CDR3 totals 13 residues. V lost 6 bases, J lost 1 base, and 9 bases lay in between. The CDR3 spells CASRGTRNTEAFF. For the CDR3, the DNA is TGTGCCAGCAGAGGTACAAGGAACACTGAAGCTTTCTTT.

This clonotype was picked up many times. This chain connects TRBV28 to TRBJ2-1; 9 bases line up with TRBD2. V dropped 11 bases and J dropped 4; count of bases not matched to a gene: 12. The CDR3 sequence is 15 residues long. The V gene's germline CDR1 is MDHEN and CDR2 SYDVKM. The CDR3 loop reads CAARPREGRYNEQFF. The CDR3 DNA sequence: TGTGCCGCCCGTCCGCGGGAGGGCCGATACAATGAGCAGTTCTTC.

In this sample, this clonotype turned up many times. The CDR3 coding sequence is TGTGCCAGCAGCTTAACCGGGATTACCTACGAGCAGTACTTC. Amino acids: CASSLTGITYEQYF. The chain links TRBV6-1 to TRBJ2-7; maybe TRBD2 (5 bases). Germline CDR1 is MNHNS and CDR2 is SASEGT. The CDR3 totals 14 residues. V lost 6 bases and J 2 bases, leaving 14 bases between the germline ends.

The chain joins TRBV12-3 or TRBV12-4 to TRBJ2-4; D could derive from TRBD1 or TRBD2 (6 bases each). V was cut by 1 base and J by 9 bases, with 10 bases left in between. The CDR3 has 13 residues. CDR3 coding DNA: TGTGCCAGCAGTTTAGGACGGGGGCCCATTCAGTACTTC. It yields the protein CASSLGRGPIQYF.

This clonotype was counted ten times or more. The J gene is TRBJ1-2, the V gene TRBV25-1; D ambiguous. The length of the CDR3 is 14 residues. V dropped 3 bases and J dropped 5 bases, with 13 bases sitting between them. Germline V gene lookup returns CDR1 MGHDK and CDR2 SYGVNS. The CDR3 protein is CASSEGSGVYGYTF. Written as DNA, the CDR3 is TGTGCCAGCAGTGAGGGGTCGGGTGTGTATGGCTACACCTTC.

J is TRBJ1-2 and V is TRBV20-1; 8 bases line up with TRBD1. The CDR3 spans 17 residues. Germline CDR1 DFQATT, CDR2 SNEGSKA (reference sequence). V gave up 8 bases and J gave up 4 bases; unmatched junction bases: 21. The DNA of the CDR3 is TGCAGTAGATTGAAAGAGGGGGCCCAGGGGGCGGGCTATGGCTACACCTTC. It is translated as CSRLKEGAQGAGYGYTF.

This clonotype was counted only a few times. This chain joins TRBV15 and TRBJ2-5, with D perhaps matching TRBD1 or TRBD2 (6 bases each). The CDR3 runs to 14 residues. Trimming took 3 bases from V and 4 from J, leaving 12 bases between them. Germline-derived CDR1 and CDR2 are LNHNV and YYDKDF (reference sequence). CDR3 residues: CATSSGGYGETQYF. DNA for the CDR3: TGTGCCACCAGCAGCGGGGGCTATGGAGAGACCCAGTACTTC.

Ten or more counts support this clonotype. The chain links TRBV12-3 or TRBV12-4 to TRBJ2-5; TRBD2 is a possible D gene (6 bases). The CDR3 totals 14 residues. V was pared by 8 bases and J by 2 bases, with 15 bases between. This CDR3 reads CASSTGGRQETQYF. Written as DNA, the CDR3 is TGTGCCAGCTCAACTGGGGGGAGGCAAGAGACCCAGTACTTC.

In its sample, this clonotype was seen a few times. The rearrangement uses TRBV5-1 and TRBJ2-2, with D perhaps TRBD1 (6 bases). The V and J ends lost 0 bases and 7 bases respectively, with 13 bases between them. Germline CDR1 and CDR2: SGHRS and YFSETQ. This CDR3 spans 15 amino acids. The CDR3 DNA reads TGCGCCAGCAGCTTGGAGGCAGGGGCCGGCGGGGAGCTGTTTTTT. It translates to CASSLEAGAGGELFF.